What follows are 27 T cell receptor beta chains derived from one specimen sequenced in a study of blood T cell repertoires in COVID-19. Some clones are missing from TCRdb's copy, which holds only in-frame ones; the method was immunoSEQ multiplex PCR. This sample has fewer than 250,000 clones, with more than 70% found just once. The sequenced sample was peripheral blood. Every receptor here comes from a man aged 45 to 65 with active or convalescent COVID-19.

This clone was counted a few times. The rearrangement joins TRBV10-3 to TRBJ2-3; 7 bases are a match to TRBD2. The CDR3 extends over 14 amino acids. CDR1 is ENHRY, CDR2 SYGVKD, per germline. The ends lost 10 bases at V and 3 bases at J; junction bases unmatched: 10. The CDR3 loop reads CATMPGGRTDTQYF. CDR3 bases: TGTGCCACCATGCCCGGGGGGAGGACAGATACGCAGTATTTT.

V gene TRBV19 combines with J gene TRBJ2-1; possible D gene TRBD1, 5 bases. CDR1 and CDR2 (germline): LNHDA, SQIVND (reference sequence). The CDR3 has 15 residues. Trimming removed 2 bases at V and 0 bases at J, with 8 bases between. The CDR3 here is CASSISRVSYNEQFF. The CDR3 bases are TGTGCCAGTAGTATAAGCAGGGTCTCCTACAATGAGCAGTTCTTC.

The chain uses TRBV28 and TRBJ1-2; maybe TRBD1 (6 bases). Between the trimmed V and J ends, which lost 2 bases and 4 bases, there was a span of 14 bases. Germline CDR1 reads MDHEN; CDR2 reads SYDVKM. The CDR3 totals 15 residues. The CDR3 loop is CASSLQDRLGYGYTF. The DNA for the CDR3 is TGTGCCAGCAGTTTACAAGACAGGTTGGGCTATGGCTACACCTTC.

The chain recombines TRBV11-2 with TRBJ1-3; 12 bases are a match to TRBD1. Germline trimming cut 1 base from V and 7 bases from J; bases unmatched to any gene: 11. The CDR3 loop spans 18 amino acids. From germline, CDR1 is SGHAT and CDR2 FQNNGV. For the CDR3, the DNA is TGTGCCAGCAGCTTAGCTGCTGCCGGGACAGGGGGCCGGAACACCATATATTTT. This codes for CASSLAAAGTGGRNTIYF.

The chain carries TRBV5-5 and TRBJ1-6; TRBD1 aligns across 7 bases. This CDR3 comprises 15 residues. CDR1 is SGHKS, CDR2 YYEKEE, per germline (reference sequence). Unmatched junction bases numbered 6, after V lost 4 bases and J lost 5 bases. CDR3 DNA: TGTGCCAGCAGCAGGGACAGTATGGATAATTCACCCCTCCACTTT. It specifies CASSRDSMDNSPLHF.

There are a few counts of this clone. The CDR3 protein is CASSLDLSGRVHDTQYF. The CDR3 coding sequence is TGCGCCAGCAGCCTCGACCTTAGCGGGAGGGTCCACGATACGCAGTATTTT. The rearrangement uses TRBV4-1 and TRBJ2-3, with 11 bases matching TRBD2. This CDR3 spans 17 amino acids. V gave up 4 bases and J gave up 6 bases; unmatched junction bases: 12. The germline V gene encodes CDR1 MGHRA and CDR2 YSYEKL.

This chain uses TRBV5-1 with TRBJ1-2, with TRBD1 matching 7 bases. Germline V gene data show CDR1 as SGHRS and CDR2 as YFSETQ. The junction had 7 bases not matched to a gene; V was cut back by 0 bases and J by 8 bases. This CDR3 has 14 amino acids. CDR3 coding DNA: TGCGCCAGCAGCTTGGGGGACAGAATCTCAGGCTACACCTTC. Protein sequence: CASSLGDRISGYTF.

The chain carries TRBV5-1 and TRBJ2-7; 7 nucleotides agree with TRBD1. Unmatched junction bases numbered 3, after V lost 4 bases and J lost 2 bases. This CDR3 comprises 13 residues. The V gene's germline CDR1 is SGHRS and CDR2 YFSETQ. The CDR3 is CASSRDSTYEQYF. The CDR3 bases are TGCGCCAGCAGCCGGGACAGCACCTACGAGCAGTACTTC.

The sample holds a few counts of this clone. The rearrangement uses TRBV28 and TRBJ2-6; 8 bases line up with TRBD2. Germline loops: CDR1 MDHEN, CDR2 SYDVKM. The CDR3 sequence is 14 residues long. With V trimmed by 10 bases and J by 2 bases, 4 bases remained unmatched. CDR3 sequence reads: CATGRGAGANVLTF. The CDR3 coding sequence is TGTGCCACCGGGAGGGGCGCTGGGGCCAACGTCCTGACTTTC.

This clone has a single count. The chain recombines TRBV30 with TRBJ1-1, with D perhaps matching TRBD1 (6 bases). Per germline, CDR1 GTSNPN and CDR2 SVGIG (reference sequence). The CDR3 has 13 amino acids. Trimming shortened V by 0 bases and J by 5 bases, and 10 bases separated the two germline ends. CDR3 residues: CAWSVRRGTEAFF. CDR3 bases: TGTGCCTGGAGTGTACGCAGGGGAACTGAAGCTTTCTTT. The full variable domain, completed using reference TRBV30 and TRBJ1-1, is SQTIHQWPATLVQPVGSPLSLECTVEGTSNPNLYWYRQAAGRGLQLLFYSVGIGQISSEVPQNLSASRPQDRQFILSSKKLLLSDSGFYLCAWSVRRGTEAFFGQGTRLTVV.

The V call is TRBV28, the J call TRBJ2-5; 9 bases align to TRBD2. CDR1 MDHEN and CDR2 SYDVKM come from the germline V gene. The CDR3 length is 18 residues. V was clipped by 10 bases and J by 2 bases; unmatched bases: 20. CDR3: CATLSLSAGLAKQETQYF. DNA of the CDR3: TGTGCCACCCTCAGTTTATCCGCCGGACTAGCGAAACAAGAGACCCAGTACTTC.

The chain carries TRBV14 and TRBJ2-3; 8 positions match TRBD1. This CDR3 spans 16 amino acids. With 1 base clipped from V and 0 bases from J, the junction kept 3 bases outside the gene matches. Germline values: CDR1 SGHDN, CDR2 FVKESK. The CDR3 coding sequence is TGTGCCAGCAGCCAAGGGACAGGGTATAGCACAGATACGCAGTATTTT. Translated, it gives CASSQGTGYSTDTQYF.

In nucleotides, the CDR3 is TGCGCCAGCACCTTTTCCCCAGAAGGGGGACAGGGTGACGATGAGCAGTTCTTC. Translating it yields CASTFSPEGGQGDDEQFF. The V call is TRBV10-1, the J call TRBJ2-1, with 9 positions matching TRBD1. Germline V gives CDR1 WNHNN, CDR2 SYGVQD (reference sequence). The CDR3 sequence is 18 residues long. J gave up 8 bases and V 7 bases, and 21 bases lay outside the gene matches.

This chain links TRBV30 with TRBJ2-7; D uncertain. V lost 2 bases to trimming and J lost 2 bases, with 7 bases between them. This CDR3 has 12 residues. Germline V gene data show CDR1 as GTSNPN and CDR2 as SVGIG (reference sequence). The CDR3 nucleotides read TGTGCCTGGAGTACTCGTGCCTACGAGCAGTACTTC. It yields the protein CAWSTRAYEQYF.

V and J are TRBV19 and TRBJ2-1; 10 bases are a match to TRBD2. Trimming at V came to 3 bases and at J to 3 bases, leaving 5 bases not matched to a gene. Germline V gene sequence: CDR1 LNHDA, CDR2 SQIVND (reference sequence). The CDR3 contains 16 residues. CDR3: CASSIIAGGDYNEQFF. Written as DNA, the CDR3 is TGTGCCAGTAGTATTATAGCGGGAGGTGACTACAATGAGCAGTTCTTC.

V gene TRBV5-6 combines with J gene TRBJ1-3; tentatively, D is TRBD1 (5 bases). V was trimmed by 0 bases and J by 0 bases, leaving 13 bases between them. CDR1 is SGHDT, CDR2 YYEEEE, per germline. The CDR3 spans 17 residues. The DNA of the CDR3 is TGTGCCAGCAGCTTGGCGTACAGGCCCCTCTCTGGAAACACCATATATTTT. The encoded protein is CASSLAYRPLSGNTIYF.

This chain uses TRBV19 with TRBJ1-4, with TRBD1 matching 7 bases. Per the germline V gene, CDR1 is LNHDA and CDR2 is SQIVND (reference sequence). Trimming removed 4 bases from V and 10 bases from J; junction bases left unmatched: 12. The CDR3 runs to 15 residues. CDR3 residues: CASSNQGQQWVKLFF. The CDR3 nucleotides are TGTGCCAGTAGTAACCAGGGACAGCAGTGGGTAAAACTGTTTTTT.

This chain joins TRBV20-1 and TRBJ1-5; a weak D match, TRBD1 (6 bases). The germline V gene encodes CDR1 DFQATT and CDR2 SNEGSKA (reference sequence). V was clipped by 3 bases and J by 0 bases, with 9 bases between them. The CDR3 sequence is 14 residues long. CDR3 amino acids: CSASQGPSNQPQHF. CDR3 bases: TGCAGTGCTAGTCAGGGGCCTAGCAATCAGCCCCAGCATTTT.

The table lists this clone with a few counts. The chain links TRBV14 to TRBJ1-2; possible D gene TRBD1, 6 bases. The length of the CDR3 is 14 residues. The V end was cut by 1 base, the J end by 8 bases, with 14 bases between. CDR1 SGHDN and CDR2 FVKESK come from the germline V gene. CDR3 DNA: TGTGCCAGCAGCCAAGCCACAGGGAGTCTAGGCTACACCTTC. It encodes CASSQATGSLGYTF.

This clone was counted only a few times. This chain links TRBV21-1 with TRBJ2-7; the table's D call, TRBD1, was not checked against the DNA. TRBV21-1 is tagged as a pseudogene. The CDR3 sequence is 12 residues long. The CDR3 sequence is CASSDTGSEQYF. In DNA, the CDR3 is TGTGCCAGCAGCGATACAGGGTCCGAGCAGTACTTC.

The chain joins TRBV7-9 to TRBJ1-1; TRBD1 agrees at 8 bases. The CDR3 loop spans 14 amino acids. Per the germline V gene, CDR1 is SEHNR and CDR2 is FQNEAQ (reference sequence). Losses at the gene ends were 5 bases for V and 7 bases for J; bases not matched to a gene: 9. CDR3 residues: CASSRDRLQFEAFF. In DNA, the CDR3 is TGTGCCAGCAGCCGGGACAGGCTCCAATTTGAAGCTTTCTTT.

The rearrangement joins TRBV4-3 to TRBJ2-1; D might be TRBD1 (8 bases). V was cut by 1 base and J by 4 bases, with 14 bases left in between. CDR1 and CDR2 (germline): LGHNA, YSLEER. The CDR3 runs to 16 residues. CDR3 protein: CASSQAAGQVYNEQFF. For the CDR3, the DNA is TGCGCCAGCAGCCAAGCAGCGGGACAGGTATACAATGAGCAGTTCTTC.

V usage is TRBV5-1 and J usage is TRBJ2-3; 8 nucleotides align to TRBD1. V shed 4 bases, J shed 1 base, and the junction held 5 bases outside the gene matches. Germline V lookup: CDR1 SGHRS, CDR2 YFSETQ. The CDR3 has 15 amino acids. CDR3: CASSHQGARTDTQYF. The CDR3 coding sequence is TGCGCCAGCAGCCACCAGGGGGCACGCACAGATACGCAGTATTTT.

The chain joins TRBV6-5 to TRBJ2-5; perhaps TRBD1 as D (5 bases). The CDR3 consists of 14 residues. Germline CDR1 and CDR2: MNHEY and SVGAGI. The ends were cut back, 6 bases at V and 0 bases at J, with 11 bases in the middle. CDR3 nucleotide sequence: TGTGCCAGCAGGACAGAGCCTAACCAAGAGACCCAGTACTTC. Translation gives CASRTEPNQETQYF.

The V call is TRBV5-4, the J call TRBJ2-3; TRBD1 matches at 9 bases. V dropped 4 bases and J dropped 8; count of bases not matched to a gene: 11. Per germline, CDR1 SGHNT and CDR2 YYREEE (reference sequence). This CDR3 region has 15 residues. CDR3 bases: TGTGCCAGCAGCCGCACAGGGGGCCGAGGGGGTACGCAGTATTTT. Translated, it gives CASSRTGGRGGTQYF.

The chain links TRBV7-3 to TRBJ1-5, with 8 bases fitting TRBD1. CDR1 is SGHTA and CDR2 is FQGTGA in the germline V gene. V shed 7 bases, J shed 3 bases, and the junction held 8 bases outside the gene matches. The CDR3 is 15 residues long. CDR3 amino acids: CASTTGQGNNQPQHF. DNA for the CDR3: TGTGCCAGCACCACTGGACAGGGCAACAATCAGCCCCAGCATTTT.

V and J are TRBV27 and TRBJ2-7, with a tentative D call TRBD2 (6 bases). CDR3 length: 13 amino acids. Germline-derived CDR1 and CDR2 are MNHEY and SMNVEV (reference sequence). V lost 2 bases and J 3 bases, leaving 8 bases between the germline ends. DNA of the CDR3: TGTGCCAGCAGTTTAATGGGGGGCTACGAGCAGTACTTC. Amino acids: CASSLMGGYEQYF.